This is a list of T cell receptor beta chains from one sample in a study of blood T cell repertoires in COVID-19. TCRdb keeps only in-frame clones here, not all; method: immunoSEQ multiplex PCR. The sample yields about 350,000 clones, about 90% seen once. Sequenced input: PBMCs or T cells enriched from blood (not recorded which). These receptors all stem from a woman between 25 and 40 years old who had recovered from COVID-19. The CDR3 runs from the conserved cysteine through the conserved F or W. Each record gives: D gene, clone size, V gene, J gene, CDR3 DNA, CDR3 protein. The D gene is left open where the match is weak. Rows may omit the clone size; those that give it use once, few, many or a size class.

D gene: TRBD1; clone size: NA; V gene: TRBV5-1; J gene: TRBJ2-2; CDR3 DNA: TGCGCCAGCAGCTCCGAGGGACAGGGGGTTGGCGGGGAGCTGTTTTTT; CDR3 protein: CASSSEGQGVGGELFF
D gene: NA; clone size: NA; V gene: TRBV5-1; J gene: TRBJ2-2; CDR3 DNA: TGCGCCAGCAAGTCAGGGGATCGCACCGGGGAGCTGTTTTTT; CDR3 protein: CASKSGDRTGELFF
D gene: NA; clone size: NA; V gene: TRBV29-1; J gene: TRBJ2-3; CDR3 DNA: TGCAGCGTCGACACAGGCACAGATACGCAGTATTTT; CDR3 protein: CSVDTGTDTQYF
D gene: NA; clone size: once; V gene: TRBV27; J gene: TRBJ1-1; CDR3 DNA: TGTGCCAGCAGTTTGATCGGGCAGGGTTGGGGCCGGATGAACACTGAAGCTTTCTTT; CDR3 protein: CASSLIGQGWGRMNTEAFF
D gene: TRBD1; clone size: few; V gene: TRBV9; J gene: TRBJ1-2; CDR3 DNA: TGTGCCAGCAGCGTACTGCCGGACAGGGGCTATGGCTACACCTTC; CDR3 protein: CASSVLPDRGYGYTF
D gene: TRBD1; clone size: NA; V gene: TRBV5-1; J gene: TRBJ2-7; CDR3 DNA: TGCGCCAGCAGCCCCGGGCCGGGACAGCCATTCTACGAGCAGTACTTC; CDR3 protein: CASSPGPGQPFYEQYF
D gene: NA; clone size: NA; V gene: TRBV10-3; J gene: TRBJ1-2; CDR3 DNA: TGTGCCATCAGTGTTCTGGAGGGGCAGGTGGGCTACACCTTC; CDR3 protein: CAISVLEGQVGYTF
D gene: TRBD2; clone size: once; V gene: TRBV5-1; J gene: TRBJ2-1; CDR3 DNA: TGCGCCAGCAGCTTGGCCGGCGGGGGGGCCCATTACAATGAGCAGTTCTTC; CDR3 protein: CASSLAGGGAHYNEQFF
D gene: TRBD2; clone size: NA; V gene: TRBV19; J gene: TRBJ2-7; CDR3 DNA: TGTGCCAGTAGGCGAGGACTAGCGGGAGACGAGCAGTACTTC; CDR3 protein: CASRRGLAGDEQYF
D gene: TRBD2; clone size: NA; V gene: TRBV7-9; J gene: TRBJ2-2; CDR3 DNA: TGTGCCAGCAGCTTATCCAGCGGGGGGGCGACCGGGGAGCTGTTTTTT; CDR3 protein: CASSLSSGGATGELFF
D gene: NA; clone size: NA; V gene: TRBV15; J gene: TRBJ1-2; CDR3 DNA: TGTGCCACCAGCAGAGATCTCCAGGGGAGATATGGCTACACCTTC; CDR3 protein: CATSRDLQGRYGYTF
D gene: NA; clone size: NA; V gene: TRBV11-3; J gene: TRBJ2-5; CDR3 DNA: TGTGCCAGCAGCTTGCACTGGCAAGAGACCCAGTACTTC; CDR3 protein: CASSLHWQETQYF
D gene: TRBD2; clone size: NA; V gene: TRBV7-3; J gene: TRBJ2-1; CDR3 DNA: TGTGCCAGCAGCCTCTTGGGGCGGGGGGGCACTTACAATGAGCAGTTCTTC; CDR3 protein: CASSLLGRGGTYNEQFF
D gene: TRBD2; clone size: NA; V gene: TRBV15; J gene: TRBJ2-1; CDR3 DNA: TGTGCCACCAGCAGAAAACCGGGACTAGCGGGAGGTATTGAGCAGTTCTTC; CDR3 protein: CATSRKPGLAGGIEQFF
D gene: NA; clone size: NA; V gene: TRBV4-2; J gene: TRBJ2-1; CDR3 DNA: TGTGCCAGCAGCCTCTCTCGACTAGTATCCTACAATGAGCAGTTCTTC; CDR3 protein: CASSLSRLVSYNEQFF
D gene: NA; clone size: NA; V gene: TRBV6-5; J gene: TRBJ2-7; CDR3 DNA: TGTGCCAGCATAAGCGGGCAGACCTACGAGCAGTACTTC; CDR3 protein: CASISGQTYEQYF
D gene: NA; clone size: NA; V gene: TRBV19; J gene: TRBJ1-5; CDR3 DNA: TGTGCCAGTAGTTCGGCGGGACTGACGGGACAGCCCCAGCATTTT; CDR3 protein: CASSSAGLTGQPQHF
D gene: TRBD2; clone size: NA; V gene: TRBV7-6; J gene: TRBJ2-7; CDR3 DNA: TGTGCCAGCAGCTTATCGGGGGGGGGCTACGAGCAGTACTTC; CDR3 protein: CASSLSGGGYEQYF
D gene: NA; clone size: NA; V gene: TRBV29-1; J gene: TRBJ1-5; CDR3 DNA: TGCAGCGTTGGGGCTGAAGGCCCCCAGCATTTT; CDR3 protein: CSVGAEGPQHF
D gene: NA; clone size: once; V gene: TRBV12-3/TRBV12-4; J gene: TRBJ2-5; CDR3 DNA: TGTGCCAGCAGTTTATGGAGGAGGGAGACCCAGTACTTC; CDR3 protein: CASSLWRRETQYF
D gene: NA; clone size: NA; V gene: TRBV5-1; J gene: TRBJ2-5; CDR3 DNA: TGCGCCAGCAGCTTGGGGCTGGCCCAAGAGACCCAGTACTTC; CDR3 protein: CASSLGLAQETQYF
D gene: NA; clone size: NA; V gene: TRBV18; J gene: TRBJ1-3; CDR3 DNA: TGTGCCAGCTCACCCCCGGGGTCGAACTCTGGAAACACCATATATTTT; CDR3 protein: CASSPPGSNSGNTIYF
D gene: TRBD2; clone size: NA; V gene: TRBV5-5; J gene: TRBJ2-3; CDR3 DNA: TGTGCCAGCAGCTTACGGACTAGCGGGAGAGGGGATACGCAGTATTTT; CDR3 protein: CASSLRTSGRGDTQYF
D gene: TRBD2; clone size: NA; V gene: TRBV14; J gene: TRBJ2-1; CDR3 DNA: TGTGCCAGCAGCCAAGATTGGGCTAGCGGGGCTGAGCAGTTCTTC; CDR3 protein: CASSQDWASGAEQFF
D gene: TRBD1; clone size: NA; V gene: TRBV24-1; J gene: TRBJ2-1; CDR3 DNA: TGTGCCACCAGTGTGTCGGGACAGGGGACGTACAATGAGCAGTTCTTC; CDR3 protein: CATSVSGQGTYNEQFF
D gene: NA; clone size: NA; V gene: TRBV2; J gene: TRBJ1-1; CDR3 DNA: TGTGCCAGCAGTGAGGCGGGGGGTAACACTGAAGCTTTCTTT; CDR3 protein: CASSEAGGNTEAFF
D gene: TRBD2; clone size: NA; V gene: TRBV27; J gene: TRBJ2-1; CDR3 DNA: TGTGCCAGCAGTTCCGGACTAGCGGGGGGGCCGGGTAATGAGCAGTTCTTC; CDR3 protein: CASSSGLAGGPGNEQFF
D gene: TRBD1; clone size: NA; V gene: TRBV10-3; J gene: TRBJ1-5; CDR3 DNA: TGTGCCATCAGCCTGACAGGGGGGAAGGATCAGCCCCAGCATTTT; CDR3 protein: CAISLTGGKDQPQHF
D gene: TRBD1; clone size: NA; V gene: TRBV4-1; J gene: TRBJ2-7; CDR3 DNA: TGCGCCAGCAGCCAAGACCCACAGGGGGCACGTTACGAGCAGTACTTC; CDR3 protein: CASSQDPQGARYEQYF
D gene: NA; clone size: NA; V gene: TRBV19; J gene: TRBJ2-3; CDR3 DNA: TGTGCCAGTAGTATTCTAGAGAACACAGATACGCAGTATTTT; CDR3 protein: CASSILENTDTQYF
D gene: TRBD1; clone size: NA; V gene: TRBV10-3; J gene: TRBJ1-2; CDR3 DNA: TGTGCCATCAGTGATGGGTTAGGGGGCGATGGCTACACCTTC; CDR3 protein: CAISDGLGGDGYTF
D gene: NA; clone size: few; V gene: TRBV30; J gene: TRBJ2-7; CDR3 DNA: TGTGCCTGGAGTATGCCCTCGACTAGCTACGAGCAGTACTTC; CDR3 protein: CAWSMPSTSYEQYF
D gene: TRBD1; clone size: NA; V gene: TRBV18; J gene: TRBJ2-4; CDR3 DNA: TGTGCCAGCTCACTTTGGGACAGCCCCTTGGCCAAAAACATTCAGTACTTC; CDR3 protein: CASSLWDSPLAKNIQYF
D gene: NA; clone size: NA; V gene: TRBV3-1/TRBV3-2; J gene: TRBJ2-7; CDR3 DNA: TGTGCCAGCAGCCAAGATGGTAAGGGGGCCTACGAGCAGTACTTC; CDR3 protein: CASSQDGKGAYEQYF
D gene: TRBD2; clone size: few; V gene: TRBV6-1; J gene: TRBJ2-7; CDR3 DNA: TGTGCCAGCAGTGGGAATAGCGGGAGGCTAACCTACGAGCAGTACTTC; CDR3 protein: CASSGNSGRLTYEQYF
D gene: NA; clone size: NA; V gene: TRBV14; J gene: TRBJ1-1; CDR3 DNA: TGTGCCAGCAGCCAAGACGGGGTGCAAGGTCCGGGAGACACTGAAGCTTTCTTT; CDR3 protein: CASSQDGVQGPGDTEAFF
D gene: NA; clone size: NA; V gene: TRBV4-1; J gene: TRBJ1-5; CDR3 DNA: TGCGCCAGCAGCCATCAATTCAATCAGCCCCAGCATTTT; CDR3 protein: CASSHQFNQPQHF
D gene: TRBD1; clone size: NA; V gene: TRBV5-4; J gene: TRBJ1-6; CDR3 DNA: TGTGCCAGCAGCTTGGGGGACAGCAGACCCCTCCACTTT; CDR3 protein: CASSLGDSRPLHF
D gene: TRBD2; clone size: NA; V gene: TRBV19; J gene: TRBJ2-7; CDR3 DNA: TGTGCCAGTAGTACTAGCGGTGGAAGGGTCGAGCAGTACTTC; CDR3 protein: CASSTSGGRVEQYF
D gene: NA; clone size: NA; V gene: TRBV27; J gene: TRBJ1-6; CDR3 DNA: TGTGCCAGCAGTTTAGGGGGCACCTATAATTCACCCCTCCACTTT; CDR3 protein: CASSLGGTYNSPLHF
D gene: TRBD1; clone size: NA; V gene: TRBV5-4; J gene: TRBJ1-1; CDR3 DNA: TGTGCCAGCAGCGAGGGGACAGGGATTCGCACTGAAGCTTTCTTT; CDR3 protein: CASSEGTGIRTEAFF
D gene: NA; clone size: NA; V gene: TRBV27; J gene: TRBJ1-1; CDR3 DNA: TGTGCCAGCAGCCCCGTAGTTGGCACTGAAGCTTTCTTT; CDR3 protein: CASSPVVGTEAFF
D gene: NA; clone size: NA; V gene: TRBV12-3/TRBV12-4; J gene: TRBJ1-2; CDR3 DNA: TGTGCCAGCAGTTTGCAGGTTGGCTATGGCTACACCTTC; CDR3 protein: CASSLQVGYGYTF